The 25 T cell receptor beta chains below were found in one sample sequenced in a study of graft-versus-host responses after intestinal transplantation. These receptors are not linked to any known antigen. Using immunoSEQ multiplex PCR, the repertoire was profiled, and TCRdb retains in-frame clones only, with some absent. The sample yields over 100,000 clones, approximately 92% seen once. This sample comprised unstimulated CD4+ T cells sorted from spleen or lymph node cells, obtained before intestinal transplant. The receptor set was obtained from a human donor who received an intestinal transplant.

This clone was picked up a small number of times. The chain links TRBV5-1 to TRBJ2-2; D unresolved. Looked up from germline, CDR1 is SGHRS and CDR2 is YFSETQ. The CDR3 runs 15 residues. V lost 0 bases and J 5 bases, leaving 11 bases between the germline ends. The CDR3, as DNA: TGCGCCAGCAGCTTGGCCCGGCCCTGGACCGGGGAGCTGTTTTTT. Translation gives CASSLARPWTGELFF.

The chain couples TRBV2 to TRBJ2-4; no clear D. CDR1 is SNHLY and CDR2 is FYNNEI in the germline V gene. Trimming took off 5 bases at V and 0 bases at J, with 8 bases between the two ends. This CDR3 is built from 14 residues. CDR3 amino acids: CASSLGLAKNIQYF. The DNA of the CDR3 is TGTGCCAGCAGTTTGGGGTTAGCCAAAAACATTCAGTACTTC.

This chain connects TRBV5-5 to TRBJ2-6; D is possibly TRBD1 (6 bases). Trimming pared 1 base from V and 1 base from J, leaving 6 bases between. The CDR3 consists of 15 residues. CDR1 is SGHKS and CDR2 is YYEKEE in the germline V gene (reference sequence). Here the CDR3 reads CASSLTGSGANVLTF. The CDR3 nucleotides read TGTGCCAGCAGCTTGACAGGGTCTGGGGCCAACGTCCTGACTTTC. Combining the CDR3 with reference TRBV5-5 and TRBJ2-6 gives the whole variable domain DAGVTQSPTHLIKTRGQQVTLRCSPISGHKSVSWYQQVLGQGPQFIFQYYEKEERGRGNFPDRFSARQFPNYSSELNVNALLLGDSALYLCASSLTGSGANVLTFGAGSRLTVL.

This chain links TRBV7-9 with TRBJ2-4, with 9 bases matching TRBD2. The CDR3 sequence is 12 residues long. Germline CDR1 SEHNR, CDR2 FQNEAQ (reference sequence). Trimming removed 4 bases from V and 13 bases from J; junction bases left unmatched: 5. CDR3 sequence reads: CASSSLAGLQYF. The CDR3, as DNA: TGTGCCAGCAGCTCGCTAGCGGGGCTGCAGTACTTC.

The chain combines TRBV29-1 with TRBJ2-7; D is possibly TRBD2 (7 bases). This CDR3 is 14 amino acids long. The V and J ends lost 1 base and 2 bases respectively, with 12 bases between them. CDR1 is SQVTM and CDR2 is ANQGSEA in the germline V gene. CDR3 protein: CSVEGGGGPYEQYF. The CDR3 DNA reads as TGCAGCGTTGAAGGGGGGGGCGGCCCCTACGAGCAGTACTTC.

The count of this clone is one. This rearrangement joins TRBV4-1 to TRBJ1-1; 7 bases align to TRBD1. V gave up 5 bases and J gave up 7 bases; unmatched junction bases: 7. The germline CDR1 and CDR2 sequences are MGHRA and YSYEKL. This CDR3 contains 13 residues. The CDR3 DNA follows: TGCGCCAGCAGCTCGACAGGGATCTATGAAGCTTTCTTT. This gives the protein CASSSTGIYEAFF.

The chain joins TRBV18 to TRBJ2-3, with D possibly being TRBD1 (5 bases). The CDR3 has 13 amino acids. Trimming removed 4 bases from V and 4 bases from J, with 9 bases in between. Germline V gives CDR1 KGHSH, CDR2 LQKENI. CDR3 sequence (DNA): TGTGCCAGCTCACTTTCGACAGCAGATACGCAGTATTTT. Translated, it gives CASSLSTADTQYF.

This chain uses TRBV29-1 with TRBJ2-7; 11 bases are a match to TRBD2. CDR3 length: 16 residues. The junction had 10 bases not matched to a gene; V was cut back by 2 bases and J by 4 bases. Germline V gives CDR1 SQVTM, CDR2 ANQGSEA. The CDR3 protein is CSVESSGTSGSYEQYF. The CDR3 nucleotides read TGCAGCGTTGAATCCTCCGGGACTAGCGGAAGTTACGAGCAGTACTTC.

The CDR3 loop is CASSARGLAGVEQFF. The CDR3 DNA is TGTGCCAGCAGCGCGAGGGGACTAGCGGGAGTAGAGCAGTTCTTC. The gene calls are TRBV9 and TRBJ2-1; 14 bases agree with TRBD2. V lost 3 bases and J lost 10; bases outside the gene matches: 6. The CDR3 is 15 amino acids. Germline V gives CDR1 SGDLS, CDR2 YYNGEE.

The rearrangement uses TRBV28 and TRBJ1-1, with no clear D. Trimming took off 7 bases at V and 3 bases at J, with 18 bases between the two ends. CDR1 and CDR2 (germline): MDHEN, SYDVKM. The CDR3 consists of 15 residues. The CDR3 protein is CASNSAEVLDTEAFF. The CDR3 nucleotides read TGTGCCAGCAATTCAGCGGAGGTCCTGGACACTGAAGCTTTCTTT.

The V call is TRBV7-9, the J call TRBJ1-1; TRBD1 is a possible D gene (5 bases). The CDR3 is 13 amino acids. Per germline, CDR1 SEHNR and CDR2 FQNEAQ (reference sequence). The V end lost 1 base, the J end lost 4 bases, and 7 bases lay between the germline ends. CDR3 bases: TGTGCCAGCAGCTTAGTTCAGGGCACTGAAGCTTTCTTT. Residues: CASSLVQGTEAFF.

The rearrangement uses TRBV6-6 and TRBJ2-7; TRBD2 agrees at 12 bases. After removal of 4 bases from V and 3 bases from J, the junction contained 1 base not matched to a gene. The CDR3 extends over 14 amino acids. CDR1 is MNHNY, CDR2 SVGAGI, per germline (reference sequence). CDR3 bases: TGTGCCAGCAGTTCGACTAGCGGGAGCTACGAGCAGTACTTC. This sequence encodes CASSSTSGSYEQYF.

The V and J genes are TRBV11-2 and TRBJ1-2; possibly TRBD1 for D (6 bases). The CDR3 is 15 residues long. Germline-derived CDR1 and CDR2 are SGHAT and FQNNGV. V shed 5 bases and J shed 2 bases, with 15 bases lying between them. The CDR3 coding sequence is TGTGCCAGCAGCGCGGGACAACTAAGAAACTATGGCTACACCTTC. It encodes CASSAGQLRNYGYTF.

The J gene is TRBJ2-3, the V gene TRBV30; D tentatively fits TRBD1 or TRBD2 (5 bases each). This CDR3 comprises 15 residues. V lost 5 bases, J lost 1 base, and 16 bases lay in between. CDR1 GTSNPN and CDR2 SVGIG come from the germline V gene (reference sequence). The CDR3 coding sequence is TGTGCCTGGGCGTTTGGGGGAGCGGGCACAGATACGCAGTATTTT. It translates to CAWAFGGAGTDTQYF.

The chain joins TRBV7-8 to TRBJ2-5; 10 bases agree with TRBD2. Germline assignment: CDR1 SGHVS and CDR2 FQNEAQ. The CDR3 contains 15 residues. The ends lost 1 base at V and 6 bases at J; junction bases unmatched: 5. The CDR3 nucleotides are TGTGCCAGCAGCTTAGGAGCGGGAGGGCCCAAGACCCAGTACTTC. The encoded protein is CASSLGAGGPKTQYF.

The rearrangement uses TRBV2 and TRBJ1-1, with no clear D. This CDR3 comprises 13 residues. V dropped 11 bases and J dropped 1 base, with 14 bases sitting between them. Looked up from germline, CDR1 is SNHLY and CDR2 is FYNNEI. CDR3 nucleotides: TGTGCCTCCCAATTATCGGGGAACACTGAAGCTTTCTTT. Its protein product is CASQLSGNTEAFF.

The chain is built from TRBV5-4 and TRBJ2-5; D not resolved. Germline V gene sequence: CDR1 SGHNT, CDR2 YYREEE (reference sequence). The CDR3 extends over 13 amino acids. V was clipped by 1 base and J by 1 base, with 5 bases between them. The CDR3 bases are TGTGCCAGCAGCTTGCCGTCCCAAGAGACCCAGTACTTC. Its translation: CASSLPSQETQYF. Supplemented by reference TRBV5-4 and TRBJ2-5, the full variable domain reads ETGVTQSPTHLIKTRGQQVTLRCSSQSGHNTVSWYQQALGQGPQFIFQYYREEENGRGNFPPRFSGLQFPNYSSELNVNALELDDSALYLCASSLPSQETQYFGPGTRLLVL.

Note on this clone: Other DNA sequences of this sample code for an identical CDR3. The V call is TRBV5-1, the J call TRBJ1-5; no clear D gene. The CDR3 length is 14 residues. Germline CDR1 is SGHRS and CDR2 is YFSETQ. The V end was cut by 4 bases, the J end by 0 bases, with 8 bases between. CDR3 bases: TGCGCCAGCAGCCTAGACGGTAGCAATCAGCCCCAGCATTTT. This gives the protein CASSLDGSNQPQHF.

The J gene is TRBJ2-3, the V gene TRBV7-2; no clear D gene. Trimming cost V 1 base and J 3 bases, with 14 bases left between them. The germline V gene has CDR1 SGHTA and CDR2 FQGNSA. This CDR3 contains 16 residues. The CDR3 sequence is CASSLGLRITTDTQYF. For the CDR3, the DNA is TGTGCCAGCAGCTTAGGTCTTCGAATCACAACAGATACGCAGTATTTT.

The chain joins TRBV7-8 to TRBJ2-1; perhaps TRBD2 as D (6 bases). Germline V gives CDR1 SGHVS, CDR2 FQNEAQ. Trimming pared 6 bases from V and 2 bases from J, leaving 14 bases between. CDR3 length: 15 amino acids. As DNA, the CDR3 is TGTGCCAGCAGTGTCGGCTCTAGCGCCTACAATGAGCAGTTCTTC. Amino acid sequence: CASSVGSSAYNEQFF.

The V gene is TRBV6-1, the J gene TRBJ2-3; D gene unclear. CDR3 length: 16 residues. Between the trimmed V and J ends, which lost 4 bases and 2 bases, there was a span of 16 bases. Germline V gene lookup returns CDR1 MNHNS and CDR2 SASEGT. CDR3 in amino acids: CASSARSRSDTDTQYF. For the CDR3, the DNA is TGTGCCAGCAGTGCCCGGTCCAGGAGTGACACAGATACGCAGTATTTT.

The chain carries TRBV7-6 and TRBJ2-2, with TRBD2 matching over 7 bases. Trimming removed 5 bases from V and 1 base from J; junction bases left unmatched: 7. CDR1 and CDR2 from the germline V gene are SGHVS and FNYEAQ. The length of the CDR3 is 16 residues. In nucleotides, the CDR3 is TGTGCCAGCAGCCCAGCGGGGCGGGGGAACACCGGGGAGCTGTTTTTT. Its protein product is CASSPAGRGNTGELFF.

The chain has TRBV10-1 and TRBJ2-7, with TRBD1 as a possible D gene (6 bases). CDR3 size: 13 residues. Germline V CDR1 and CDR2: WNHNN, SYGVQD (reference sequence). V shed 0 bases and J shed 8 bases, with 11 bases lying between them. The CDR3: CASSESRTDKQYF. In DNA form, the CDR3 reads TGCGCCAGCAGTGAGTCCCGGACAGATAAGCAGTACTTC.

The CDR3 region is CASSLGVGRVSATEAFF. The CDR3 nucleotides are TGCGCCAGCAGCTTGGGGGTCGGCAGGGTGTCGGCAACTGAAGCTTTCTTT. The chain uses TRBV5-1 and TRBJ1-1; the D gene is possibly TRBD1 (5 bases). The CDR3 spans 17 residues. The germline CDR1 and CDR2 sequences are SGHRS and YFSETQ. V lost 0 bases to trimming and J lost 5 bases, with 20 bases between them. Combining the CDR3 with reference TRBV5-1 and TRBJ1-1 gives the whole variable domain KAGVTQTPRYLIKTRGQQVTLSCSPISGHRSVSWYQQTPGQGLQFLFEYFSETQRNKGNFPGRFSGRQFSNSRSEMNVSTLELGDSALYLCASSLGVGRVSATEAFFGQGTRLTVV.

CDR3 nucleotides: TGTGCCAGCAGCTTAGATTGGCTGGACGTAGGCAAAAACATTCAGTACTTC. Translated, it gives CASSLDWLDVGKNIQYF. This rearrangement joins TRBV11-1 to TRBJ2-4; D call uncertain. V dropped 1 base and J dropped 3 bases, with 16 bases sitting between them. The CDR3 has 17 amino acids. Germline-derived CDR1 and CDR2 are SGHAT and FQDESV (reference sequence).